Below are 15 T cell receptor beta chains sequenced from a single sample in a study of T cell repertoires in cytomegalovirus infection. One entry per CDR3 protein, called by TCRdb with MiXCR from the reads. Among 300,000 to 400,000 distinct CDR3 sequences listed, 18% were seen once. The sample consisted of PBMCs. The origin of the receptors is a human donor in good health (CMV status not recorded). Some clones in this sample may be carry-over from other donors' samples.

This clonotype occurred a few times. This rearrangement joins TRBV7-9 to TRBJ2-7; D possibly matches TRBD1 or TRBD2 (6 bases each). CDR1 is SEHNR, CDR2 FQNEAQ, per germline (reference sequence). The length of the CDR3 is 22 residues. Between the trimmed V and J ends, which lost 4 bases and 2 bases, there was a span of 36 bases. Here the CDR3 DNA reads TGTGCCAGCAGCTCTTCTGTGGGAGGCAGGGACAAAGCAACGGCGAGGGCCTACGAGCAGTACTTC. Translating it yields CASSSSVGGRDKATARAYEQYF.

This clonotype has at least ten counts. The genes are TRBV10-2 and TRBJ2-4, with D possibly being TRBD1 or TRBD2 (6 bases each). Trimming pared 8 bases from V and 0 bases from J, leaving 14 bases between. Germline V gene sequence: CDR1 WSHSY, CDR2 SAAADI. This CDR3 has 15 amino acids. The CDR3 protein is CASAEGGLAKNIQYF. For the CDR3, the DNA is TGCGCCAGCGCCGAGGGGGGCTTAGCCAAAAACATTCAGTACTTC.

The chain recombines TRBV29-1 with TRBJ1-1; D is perhaps TRBD1 (5 bases). Deletions cut 6 bases from V and 0 bases from J, with 20 bases between. CDR3 size: 16 residues. The germline CDR1 and CDR2 sequences are SQVTM and ANQGSEA. CDR3 loop: CSVADIELAMNTEAFF. Here the CDR3 DNA reads TGCAGCGTCGCGGACATTGAGCTTGCCATGAACACTGAAGCTTTCTTT.

In this sample, this clonotype turned up many times. J is TRBJ2-1 and V is TRBV7-6; 12 bases match TRBD2. Germline-derived CDR1 and CDR2 are SGHVS and FNYEAQ. The CDR3 is 20 amino acids. Trimming cost V 2 bases and J 2 bases; bases outside gene matches: 13. The CDR3 loop is CASSLMPSGRVVVTYNEQFF. The CDR3 DNA reads TGTGCCAGCAGCTTAATGCCTAGCGGGAGGGTCGTCGTCACCTACAATGAGCAGTTCTTC.

This clonotype has just a few counts. The rearrangement joins TRBV7-6 to TRBJ2-1; D unresolved. Trimming removed 5 bases at V and 1 base at J, with 15 bases between. The CDR3 spans 16 residues. The germline gives CDR1 SGHVS, CDR2 FNYEAQ. In DNA form, the CDR3 reads TGTGCCAGCAGCCCAAACCGTTTAAGATCCTACAATGAGCAGTTCTTC. Its protein product is CASSPNRLRSYNEQFF.

This clonotype was recorded a few times. Here the CDR3 DNA reads TGTGCCAGCAGCCCCCAGGGGTCAGGGCCTAGACATCAGCCCCAGCATTTT. Translation gives CASSPQGSGPRHQPQHF. V is TRBV7-8 and J is TRBJ1-5; D perhaps matches TRBD1 (6 bases). Germline V CDR1 and CDR2: SGHVS, FQNEAQ. Trimming took 5 bases from V and 5 from J, leaving 22 bases between them. The CDR3 sequence is 17 residues long.

The chain uses TRBV5-1 and TRBJ1-1; D remains ambiguous. Trimming left V 0 bases short and J 1 base short, with 19 bases between. This CDR3 is 18 amino acids long. Germline assignment: CDR1 SGHRS and CDR2 YFSETQ. CDR3 amino acids: CASSLADRAARGNTEAFF. The CDR3 DNA sequence: TGCGCCAGCAGCTTGGCCGATAGGGCCGCACGGGGGAACACTGAAGCTTTCTTT.

The rearrangement links TRBV28 to TRBJ2-7, with D unclear. The V end was cut by 8 bases, the J end by 1 base, with 12 bases between. From germline, CDR1 is MDHEN and CDR2 SYDVKM. The CDR3 is 13 residues long. The CDR3 spells CASRHGLSYEQYF. DNA for the CDR3: TGTGCCAGCCGACACGGCCTATCCTACGAGCAGTACTTC.

This clonotype was seen many times. This chain links TRBV12-5 with TRBJ2-7, with D perhaps matching TRBD1 (6 bases). V dropped 7 bases and J dropped 2 bases, with 15 bases sitting between them. Germline CDR1 and CDR2: LGHNT and FRNRAP. The CDR3 is made up of 14 amino acids. In DNA form, the CDR3 reads TGTGCTAGTGCCGCAGGGGCATCCGCCTACGAGCAGTACTTC. It is translated as CASAAGASAYEQYF. The whole variable domain, filled in from reference TRBV12-5 and TRBJ2-7, reads DARVTQTPRHKVTEMGQEVTMRCQPILGHNTVFWYRQTMMQGLELLAYFRNRAPLDDSGMPKDRFSAEMPDATLATLKIQPSEPRDSAVYFCASAAGASAYEQYFGPGTRLTVT.

This chain uses TRBV28 with TRBJ2-7; D possibly uses TRBD1 or TRBD2 (6 bases each). From germline, CDR1 is MDHEN and CDR2 SYDVKM. The CDR3 contains 13 residues. V lost 7 bases and J lost 1, with 11 bases in between. The CDR3, as DNA: TGTGCCAGCAACCAGGGGAGGTCCTACGAGCAGTACTTC. Translating it yields CASNQGRSYEQYF.

This clonotype occurred a few times. The chain carries TRBV29-1 and TRBJ1-4, with a tentative D call TRBD1 (6 bases). The V end was cut by 5 bases, the J end by 8 bases, with 15 bases between. This CDR3 has 13 amino acids. From germline, CDR1 is SQVTM and CDR2 ANQGSEA. The CDR3 DNA follows: TGCAGCGTTCAAACAGGGACTTGGGAAAAACTGTTTTTT. Encoded protein: CSVQTGTWEKLFF.

Many counts were recorded for this clonotype. The rearrangement joins TRBV6-1 to TRBJ1-3, with D unresolved. The CDR3 consists of 12 residues. Looked up from germline, CDR1 is MNHNS and CDR2 is SASEGT. V lost 10 bases to trimming and J lost 0 bases, with 7 bases between them. The CDR3 sequence: CATLSSGNTIYF. CDR3 coding DNA: TGTGCCACACTAAGCTCTGGAAACACCATATATTTT.

This clonotype has more than one count but fewer than ten. The J gene is TRBJ2-1, the V gene TRBV5-4, with TRBD2 as a possible D gene (5 bases). The CDR3 covers 13 residues. Germline-derived CDR1 and CDR2 are SGHNT and YYREEE (reference sequence). The V gene lost 4 bases and the J gene lost 8 bases, with 13 bases spanning the gap. The CDR3 here is CASSADRADEQFF. The CDR3 coding sequence is TGTGCCAGCAGCGCGGACCGAGCGGATGAGCAGTTCTTC.

This clonotype was seen many times. This rearrangement joins TRBV7-6 to TRBJ2-2, with D hard to call. Germline V CDR1 and CDR2: SGHVS, FNYEAQ. The CDR3 extends over 13 amino acids. V dropped 3 bases and J dropped 5 bases, with 7 bases sitting between them. CDR3 bases: TGTGCCAGCAGCTTTCTAGAAACCGGGGAGCTGTTTTTT. It translates to CASSFLETGELFF.

The chain combines TRBV11-3 with TRBJ2-5; D is unresolved. The CDR3 is made up of 13 amino acids. The V gene's germline CDR1 is SGHNT and CDR2 YENEEA. Trimming pared 3 bases from V and 5 bases from J, leaving 10 bases between. The CDR3 region is CASSFRPAETQYF. The CDR3 DNA follows: TGTGCCAGCAGCTTTCGACCAGCGGAGACCCAGTACTTC. The whole variable domain, filled in from reference TRBV11-3 and TRBJ2-5, reads EAGVVQSPRYKIIEKKQPVAFWCNPISGHNTLYWYLQNLGQGPELLIRYENEEAVDDSQLPKDRFSAERLKGVDSTLKIQPAELGDSAVYLCASSFRPAETQYFGPGTRLLVL.